This is a list of T cell receptor beta chains from one sample in a study of monozygotic twins with inflammatory bowel disease. TCRdb reprocessed the 5' RACE reads and reports one entry per CDR3 protein, with no DNA. Its table records around 370,000 distinct CDR3 sequences. The sample was blood. The receptors derive from a human donor with ulcerative colitis or Crohn's disease, or a healthy co-twin of an affected twin (not recorded which). The CDR3 runs from the conserved cysteine through the conserved F or W. Each record gives: V gene, J gene, CDR3 protein.

v_call: TRBV24-1; j_call: TRBJ2-2; cdr3_aa: CATSDHSGNGAGELFF
v_call: TRBV20-1; j_call: TRBJ2-1; cdr3_aa: CSARDSSLAGGAYNEQFF
v_call: TRBV12-3/TRBV12-4; j_call: TRBJ2-3; cdr3_aa: CASSFLTSGGGTDTQYF
v_call: TRBV20-1; j_call: TRBJ2-1; cdr3_aa: CSARNRWGGDEQFF
v_call: TRBV7-6; j_call: TRBJ1-2; cdr3_aa: CASSLAGGQGARGYGYTF
v_call: TRBV6-5; j_call: TRBJ2-1; cdr3_aa: CASRTHQGSPYNEQFF
v_call: TRBV5-1; j_call: TRBJ2-1; cdr3_aa: CASTWGSSYNEQFF
v_call: TRBV20-1; j_call: TRBJ2-7; cdr3_aa: CSARTNTGDRNEQYF
v_call: TRBV5-1; j_call: TRBJ2-2; cdr3_aa: CASSLAEGAYGELFF
v_call: TRBV29-1; j_call: TRBJ2-5; cdr3_aa: CSVKLSAGRDYQETQYF
v_call: TRBV7-6; j_call: TRBJ1-6; cdr3_aa: CASSSTRYNSPLHF
v_call: TRBV9; j_call: TRBJ2-3; cdr3_aa: CASSVVPGTDTDTQYF
v_call: TRBV6-5; j_call: TRBJ2-5; cdr3_aa: CASSYGGSMKTQYF
v_call: TRBV11-3; j_call: TRBJ2-1; cdr3_aa: CASSSRGGHYNEQFF
v_call: TRBV24-1; j_call: TRBJ2-5; cdr3_aa: CATSDHDSGGALETQYF
v_call: TRBV7-9; j_call: TRBJ1-1; cdr3_aa: CASSLEFANTEAFF
v_call: TRBV6-2/TRBV6-3; j_call: TRBJ2-1; cdr3_aa: CASSPGTSGDYNEQFF
v_call: TRBV6-4; j_call: TRBJ2-3; cdr3_aa: CASSEGIGGTGTDTQYF
v_call: TRBV6-5; j_call: TRBJ2-2; cdr3_aa: CASSYSGGVTGELFF
v_call: TRBV3-1; j_call: TRBJ2-2; cdr3_aa: CASSQGDRELFF
v_call: TRBV5-1; j_call: TRBJ1-2; cdr3_aa: CASSEGTGLYGYTF
v_call: TRBV4-2; j_call: TRBJ2-5; cdr3_aa: CASSLSAGQIFSGGLETQYF
v_call: TRBV12-3/TRBV12-4; j_call: TRBJ2-5; cdr3_aa: CASSPEEGSVVRTQYF
v_call: TRBV29-1; j_call: TRBJ1-1; cdr3_aa: CSAKLRNTEAFF
v_call: TRBV18; j_call: TRBJ1-1; cdr3_aa: CASSPNDQGAVGGTEAFF
v_call: TRBV3-1; j_call: TRBJ1-1; cdr3_aa: CASSQVQGDTEAFF
v_call: TRBV5-6; j_call: TRBJ2-1; cdr3_aa: CASTRGPNNEQFF
v_call: TRBV11-2; j_call: TRBJ1-1; cdr3_aa: CASSSQGFNTEAFF
v_call: TRBV5-1; j_call: TRBJ2-1; cdr3_aa: CASSLGLRGGPYNEQFF
v_call: TRBV5-1; j_call: TRBJ2-2; cdr3_aa: CASSFPRAGGNTGELFF
v_call: TRBV7-2; j_call: TRBJ2-3; cdr3_aa: CASSPGTPTDTQYF
v_call: TRBV7-2; j_call: TRBJ2-3; cdr3_aa: CASSLWERPSTDTQYF
v_call: TRBV19; j_call: TRBJ2-5; cdr3_aa: CASSMYSDRGLETQYF
v_call: TRBV5-6; j_call: TRBJ2-5; cdr3_aa: CASRGRQGRETQYF
v_call: TRBV6-2/TRBV6-3; j_call: TRBJ2-3; cdr3_aa: CASSYEAGGPDTQYF
v_call: TRBV11-3; j_call: TRBJ2-3; cdr3_aa: CASSLVSGGARFSSTDTQYF
v_call: TRBV18; j_call: TRBJ2-7; cdr3_aa: CASSPPGLAGGHAEQYF
v_call: TRBV6-5; j_call: TRBJ1-2; cdr3_aa: CASSYSRVTPMANYGYTF
v_call: TRBV7-2; j_call: TRBJ1-5; cdr3_aa: CASSPRQYSNQPQHF
v_call: TRBV5-1; j_call: TRBJ2-1; cdr3_aa: CASSAGQGSYNEQFF
v_call: TRBV10-3; j_call: TRBJ2-6; cdr3_aa: CAISDPGQGVSGANVLTF
v_call: TRBV25-1; j_call: TRBJ2-7; cdr3_aa: CASSPGFSDEQYF